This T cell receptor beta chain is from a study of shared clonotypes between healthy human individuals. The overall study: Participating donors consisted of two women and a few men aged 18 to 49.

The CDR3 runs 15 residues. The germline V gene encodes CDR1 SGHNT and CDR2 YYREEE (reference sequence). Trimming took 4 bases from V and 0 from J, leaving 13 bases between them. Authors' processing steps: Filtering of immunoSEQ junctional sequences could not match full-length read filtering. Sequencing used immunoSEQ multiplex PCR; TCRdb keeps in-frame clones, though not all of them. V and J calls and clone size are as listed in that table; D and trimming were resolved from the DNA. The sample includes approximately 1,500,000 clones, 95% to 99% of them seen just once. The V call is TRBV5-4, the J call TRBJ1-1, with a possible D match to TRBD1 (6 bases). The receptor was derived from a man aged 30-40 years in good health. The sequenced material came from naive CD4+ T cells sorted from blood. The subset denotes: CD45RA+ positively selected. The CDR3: CASSTRTDMNTEAFF. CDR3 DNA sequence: TGTGCCAGCAGCACAAGGACAGACATGAACACTGAAGCTTTCTTT.